The 28 T cell receptor beta chains listed next were all sequenced from one sample in a study of blood T cell repertoires in COVID-19 (dated by TCRdb to 2020 to 2021). The library was made by the immunoSEQ multiplex PCR assay. What TCRdb holds here is the immuneACCESS table cut down to in-frame rearrangements. Part of the clones is not present; checked against another copy, under half of the missing clones reflect an unresolved V gene, and the others are unexplained. This sample has under 85,000 clones in its table, and more than 75% of those were observed once. The ten biggest clones cover around 27% of the sample. Specimen: peripheral blood. These receptors originate from an elderly woman with active or convalescent COVID-19.

This clone has a single count. The chain uses TRBV5-4 and TRBJ1-2; 8 bases agree with TRBD1. The CDR3 runs 13 residues. The germline V gene encodes CDR1 SGHNT and CDR2 YYREEE (reference sequence). The V segment lost 2 bases and the J segment 5 bases; nucleotides outside the gene matches: 2. As DNA, the CDR3 is TGTGCCAGCAGCTTAGACAGGGGATATGGCTACACCTTC. Protein product: CASSLDRGYGYTF.

The genes are TRBV7-2 and TRBJ2-1; D gene ambiguous. This CDR3 has 13 residues. V lost 1 base to trimming and J lost 5 bases, with 6 bases between them. Germline V gives CDR1 SGHTA, CDR2 FQGNSA. Written as DNA, the CDR3 is TGTGCCAGCAGCTTAGGCCTAGACAATGAGCAGTTCTTC. The encoded protein is CASSLGLDNEQFF.

The chain uses TRBV29-1 and TRBJ2-7; 8 nucleotides line up with TRBD2. The germline V gene has CDR1 SQVTM and CDR2 ANQGSEA. The CDR3 has 11 residues. V shed 4 bases, J shed 6 bases, and the junction held 2 bases outside the gene matches. CDR3 loop: CSVGTSFEQYF. Written as DNA, the CDR3 is TGCAGCGTTGGGACTAGCTTCGAGCAGTACTTC.

In its sample, this clone was seen once. The J gene is TRBJ2-1, the V gene TRBV11-2; 10 bases line up with TRBD2. The CDR3 loop spans 15 amino acids. With 3 bases clipped from V and 10 bases from J, the junction kept 9 bases outside the gene matches. Looked up from germline, CDR1 is SGHAT and CDR2 is FQNNGV. The CDR3 nucleotides are TGTGCCAGCAGCTTCCTCGCTAGCGGGGGTAGGGAGCAGTTCTTC. This codes for CASSFLASGGREQFF.

The chain links TRBV19 to TRBJ1-6, with 9 positions matching TRBD1. Germline CDR1 and CDR2: LNHDA and SQIVND (reference sequence). The CDR3 has 16 amino acids. Trimming took 1 base from V and 7 from J; bases not matched to a gene: 5. As DNA, the CDR3 is TGTGCCAGTAGTATAGTGGCCGGACAGGGGAATTCACCCCTCCACTTT. Its protein is CASSIVAGQGNSPLHF.

The chain couples TRBV9 to TRBJ2-2; 7 bases fit TRBD1. With 5 bases clipped from V and 3 bases from J, the junction kept 7 bases outside the gene matches. Per germline, CDR1 SGDLS and CDR2 YYNGEE. The CDR3 contains 15 residues. CDR3 sequence reads: CASSSDRVDTGELFF. The DNA of the CDR3 is TGTGCCAGCAGTTCCGACAGGGTTGACACCGGGGAGCTGTTTTTT.

The chain recombines TRBV5-4 with TRBJ2-1; the D gene is possibly TRBD2 (5 bases). The V gene lost 1 base and the J gene lost 10 bases, with 9 bases spanning the gap. The CDR3 consists of 12 residues. CDR1 is SGHNT, CDR2 YYREEE, per germline (reference sequence). The CDR3 bases are TGTGCCAGCAGCTTGATATCGGGGGAGCAGTTCTTC. Translating gives CASSLISGEQFF.

V usage is TRBV5-1 and J usage is TRBJ2-1; 9 positions match TRBD1. V dropped 4 bases and J dropped 0; count of bases not matched to a gene: 11. Germline V gene lookup returns CDR1 SGHRS and CDR2 YFSETQ. The length of the CDR3 is 18 residues. The CDR3 nucleotides are TGCGCCAGCAGCCGGGTCGGGACAGGGATTAGCTCCTACAATGAGCAGTTCTTC. Translated: CASSRVGTGISSYNEQFF.

V usage is TRBV19 and J usage is TRBJ2-5; tentatively, D is TRBD1 (5 bases). V lost 1 base to trimming and J lost 0 bases, with 12 bases between them. This CDR3 has 16 residues. Per germline, CDR1 LNHDA and CDR2 SQIVND (reference sequence). In nucleotides, the CDR3 is TGTGCCAGTAGTATAGTGTTCAGGGCAAACCAAGAGACCCAGTACTTC. Its protein product is CASSIVFRANQETQYF.

The chain combines TRBV28 with TRBJ1-5, with TRBD1 matching over 7 bases. The CDR3 totals 16 residues. Trimming took 4 bases from V and 0 from J; bases not matched to a gene: 6. From germline, CDR1 is MDHEN and CDR2 SYDVKM. The CDR3 nucleotides read TGTGCCAGCAGTTACGAGGGGGCCGTTAGCAATCAGCCCCAGCATTTT. Its protein is CASSYEGAVSNQPQHF. Full variable domain (outside the CDR3, taken from reference TRBV28 and TRBJ1-5): DVKVTQSSRYLVKRTGEKVFLECVQDMDHENMFWYRQDPGLGLRLIYFSYDVKMKEKGDIPEGYSVSREKKERFSLILESASTNQTSMYLCASSYEGAVSNQPQHFGDGTRLSIL.

The CDR3 bases are TGTGCCAGCAGTTTGACTAGCGGGAGACAAGAGACCCAGTACTTC. As protein: CASSLTSGRQETQYF. The V gene is TRBV6-5, the J gene TRBJ2-5; 12 nucleotides line up with TRBD2. Germline V gene lookup returns CDR1 MNHEY and CDR2 SVGAGI. The length of the CDR3 is 15 residues. V lost 4 bases, J lost 2 bases, and 2 bases stayed unmatched.

The CDR3 protein is CASSTPSEAFF. CDR3 bases: TGTGCCAGCAGTACTCCGTCTGAAGCTTTCTTT. The V and J genes are TRBV28 and TRBJ1-1, with D uncertain. Germline V gene data show CDR1 as MDHEN and CDR2 as SYDVKM. The CDR3 runs to 11 residues. V lost 5 bases, J lost 6 bases, and 7 bases lay in between.

The chain has TRBV9 and TRBJ2-4, with 7 positions matching TRBD2. The germline V gene encodes CDR1 SGDLS and CDR2 YYNGEE. With 0 bases clipped from V and 9 bases from J, the junction kept 6 bases outside the gene matches. CDR3 length equals 14 residues. The CDR3 spells CASSVATGGGIQYF. DNA for the CDR3: TGTGCCAGCAGCGTAGCTACGGGGGGAGGCATTCAGTACTTC.

This clone showed up just a few times. The chain is built from TRBV29-1 and TRBJ2-1; the D gene is possibly TRBD2 (6 bases). This CDR3 has 13 amino acids. With 6 bases removed from V and 4 bases from J, the gap between germline ends came to 13 bases. From germline, CDR1 is SQVTM and CDR2 ANQGSEA. The CDR3 region has the DNA TGCAGCGTCGGTCCCGGGACTTACAATGAGCAGTTCTTC. Translated: CSVGPGTYNEQFF.

V and J are TRBV29-1 and TRBJ2-7; the match to TRBD1 covers 8 bases. Germline CDR1 reads SQVTM; CDR2 reads ANQGSEA. V shed 1 base, J shed 2 bases, and the junction held 4 bases outside the gene matches. The CDR3 is made up of 14 amino acids. In DNA, the CDR3 is TGCAGCGTTGAAGGAGCAGGGGGCGCCTACGAGCAGTACTTC. It is translated as CSVEGAGGAYEQYF.

In DNA form, the CDR3 reads TGTGCCAGCAGTCCATTAGTGACTAGCACAGATACGCAGTATTTT. It is translated as CASSPLVTSTDTQYF. V and J are TRBV2 and TRBJ2-3; D remains ambiguous. Trimming removed 5 bases at V and 0 bases at J, with 12 bases between. The CDR3 runs 15 residues. Per the germline V gene, CDR1 is SNHLY and CDR2 is FYNNEI.

Sample share makes this clone medium-sized. The limits of the CDR3 on the DNA are not certain, so only TCRdb's listed CDR3 is given. The gene calls are TRBV6-6 and TRBJ1-2. Germline CDR1 reads MNHNY; CDR2 reads SVGAGI (reference sequence). The CDR3 is 13 residues long, counting both termini. CDR3 loop: CASSYLVGDGNTF.

V is TRBV10-3 and J is TRBJ2-3; TRBD1 matches at 10 bases. With V trimmed by 10 bases and J by 2 bases, 9 bases remained unmatched. The length of the CDR3 is 15 residues. Germline V lookup: CDR1 ENHRY, CDR2 SYGVKD. CDR3 protein: CATRQGAGNTDTQYF. CDR3 in DNA: TGTGCCACAAGACAGGGGGCAGGAAACACAGATACGCAGTATTTT.

The chain uses TRBV5-1 and TRBJ2-2; TRBD2 aligns across 8 bases. This CDR3 spans 15 amino acids. V lost 4 bases, J lost 5 bases, and 7 bases stayed unmatched. In germline, CDR1 is SGHRS, CDR2 YFSETQ. The CDR3 DNA reads as TGCGCCAGCAGCCCGTCGCGGGGGGCGACCGGGGAGCTGTTTTTT. Encoded protein: CASSPSRGATGELFF. Full variable domain (missing parts from reference TRBV5-1 and TRBJ2-2): KAGVTQTPRYLIKTRGQQVTLSCSPISGHRSVSWYQQTPGQGLQFLFEYFSETQRNKGNFPGRFSGRQFSNSRSEMNVSTLELGDSALYLCASSPSRGATGELFFGEGSRLTVL.

The chain joins TRBV14 to TRBJ1-2; D is possibly TRBD1 (5 bases). CDR3 length: 13 amino acids. In germline, CDR1 is SGHDN, CDR2 FVKESK. The V and J ends lost 0 bases and 6 bases respectively, with 8 bases between them. The CDR3 coding sequence is TGTGCCAGCAGCCAAGAACAGGCCCATGGCTACACCTTC. This codes for CASSQEQAHGYTF.

The genes are TRBV9 and TRBJ2-1; 10 bases are shared with TRBD2. Germline V gives CDR1 SGDLS, CDR2 YYNGEE. The CDR3 contains 15 residues. With V trimmed by 0 bases and J by 6 bases, 3 bases remained unmatched. The CDR3 is CASSVGASGGNEQFF. DNA for the CDR3: TGTGCCAGCAGCGTAGGGGCTAGCGGGGGCAATGAGCAGTTCTTC.

This clone has only one observation. The rearrangement links TRBV4-1 to TRBJ1-1; maybe TRBD1 (6 bases). This CDR3 region has 14 residues. Trimming stripped 4 bases from V and 6 bases from J, with 15 bases between. Germline V gene lookup returns CDR1 MGHRA and CDR2 YSYEKL. The CDR3 DNA reads as TGCGCCAGCAGCCTACGGGAGGGGGTGGCTGAAGCTTTCTTT. It codes for CASSLREGVAEAFF.

The count of this clone is one. CDR3 sequence reads: CAWTFSVMNTEAFF. CDR3 nucleotides: TGTGCCTGGACTTTCAGTGTCATGAACACTGAAGCTTTCTTT. The V gene is TRBV30, the J gene TRBJ1-1; D gene uncertain. CDR3 length: 14 residues. CDR1 is GTSNPN and CDR2 is SVGIG in the germline V gene (reference sequence). V lost 4 bases to trimming and J lost 0 bases, with 12 bases between them.

The chain recombines TRBV5-1 with TRBJ2-7; 9 bases are shared with TRBD1. J lost 7 bases, V lost 3 bases, and 8 bases had no gene match. The CDR3 spans 14 residues. Germline-derived CDR1 and CDR2 are SGHRS and YFSETQ. CDR3: CASSYGQGRGEQYF. CDR3 nucleotide sequence: TGCGCCAGCAGCTACGGACAGGGGAGAGGGGAGCAGTACTTC.

The V call is TRBV19, the J call TRBJ1-6; D perhaps matches TRBD1 (5 bases). The CDR3 spans 16 residues. Germline CDR1 is LNHDA and CDR2 is SQIVND (reference sequence). Trimming left V 3 bases short and J 5 bases short, with 14 bases between. CDR3 in DNA: TGTGCCAGTAGTATTACCGTGGCAGGGCATAATTCACCCCTCCACTTT. This gives the protein CASSITVAGHNSPLHF.

V and J are TRBV28 and TRBJ2-1, with 7 positions matching TRBD1. Germline V gene sequence: CDR1 MDHEN, CDR2 SYDVKM. V gave up 4 bases and J gave up 9 bases; unmatched junction bases: 9. CDR3 size: 14 residues. CDR3 sequence: CASSSRTGSSEQFF. CDR3 sequence (DNA): TGTGCCAGCAGTTCCAGGACAGGTTCCAGTGAGCAGTTCTTC.

This clone has a single count. The chain uses TRBV6-1 and TRBJ2-1; D possibly corresponds to TRBD2 (6 bases). The V gene's germline CDR1 is MNHNS and CDR2 SASEGT. The V end was cut by 3 bases, the J end by 9 bases, with 12 bases between. The CDR3 has 13 residues. The CDR3 coding sequence is TGTGCCAGCAGTGATGGCGCGGGGATTGAGCAGTTCTTC. This sequence encodes CASSDGAGIEQFF.

J is TRBJ2-1 and V is TRBV15; the match to TRBD1 covers 7 bases. CDR1 is LNHNV, CDR2 YYDKDF, per germline (reference sequence). The CDR3 is 16 amino acids. V trimming: 4 bases; J trimming: 3 bases; junction bases outside the gene matches: 9. CDR3 DNA: TGTGCCACCAGCACTAAAGGGAGACAGGGCTACAATGAGCAGTTCTTC. This gives the protein CATSTKGRQGYNEQFF.